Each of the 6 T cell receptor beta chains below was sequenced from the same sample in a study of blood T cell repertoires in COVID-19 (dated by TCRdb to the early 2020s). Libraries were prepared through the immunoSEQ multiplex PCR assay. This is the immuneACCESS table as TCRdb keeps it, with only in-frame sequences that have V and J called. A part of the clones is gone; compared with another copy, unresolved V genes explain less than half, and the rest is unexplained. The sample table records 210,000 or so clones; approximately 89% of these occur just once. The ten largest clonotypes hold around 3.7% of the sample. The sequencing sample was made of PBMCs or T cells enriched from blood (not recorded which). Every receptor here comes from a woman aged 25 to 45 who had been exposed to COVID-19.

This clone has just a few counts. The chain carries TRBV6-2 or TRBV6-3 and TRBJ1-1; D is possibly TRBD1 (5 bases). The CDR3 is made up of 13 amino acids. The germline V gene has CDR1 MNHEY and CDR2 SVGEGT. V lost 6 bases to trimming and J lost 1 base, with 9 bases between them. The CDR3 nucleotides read TGTGCCAGCAGCCTAACAGGGAACACTGAAGCTTTCTTT. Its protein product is CASSLTGNTEAFF.

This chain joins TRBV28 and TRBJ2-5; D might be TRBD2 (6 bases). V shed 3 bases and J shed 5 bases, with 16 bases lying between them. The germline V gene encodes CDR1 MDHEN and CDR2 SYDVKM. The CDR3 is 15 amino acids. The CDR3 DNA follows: TGTGCCAGCAGTTTTCCCTGGGCAGGGAGGGAGACCCAGTACTTC. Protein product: CASSFPWAGRETQYF.

The CDR3 loop is CSAGQADYEQYF. The CDR3 DNA sequence: TGCAGCGCCGGACAGGCTGACTACGAGCAGTACTTC. The V gene is TRBV29-1, the J gene TRBJ2-7; TRBD1 matches 7 bases. J was trimmed by 3 bases and V by 7 bases; bases with no gene match: 6. This CDR3 contains 12 residues. CDR1 SQVTM and CDR2 ANQGSEA come from the germline V gene.

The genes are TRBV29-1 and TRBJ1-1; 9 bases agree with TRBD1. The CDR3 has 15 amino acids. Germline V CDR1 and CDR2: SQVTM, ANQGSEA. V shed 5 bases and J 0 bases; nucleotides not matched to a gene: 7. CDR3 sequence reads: CSVLSGTGMNTEAFF. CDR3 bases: TGCAGCGTTCTCTCCGGGACAGGGATGAACACTGAAGCTTTCTTT.

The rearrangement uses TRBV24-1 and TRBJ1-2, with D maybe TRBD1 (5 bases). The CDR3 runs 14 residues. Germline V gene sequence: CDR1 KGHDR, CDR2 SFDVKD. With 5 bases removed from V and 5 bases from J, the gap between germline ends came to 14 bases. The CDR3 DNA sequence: TGTGCCACCAGTGCTCTTAGGGGTTATTATGGCTACACCTTC. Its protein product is CATSALRGYYGYTF.

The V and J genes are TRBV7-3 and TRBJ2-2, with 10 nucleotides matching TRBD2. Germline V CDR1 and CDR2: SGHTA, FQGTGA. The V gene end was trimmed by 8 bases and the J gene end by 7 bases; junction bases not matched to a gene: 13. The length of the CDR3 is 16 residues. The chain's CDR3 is CASGLRVAGGIGELFF. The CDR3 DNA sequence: TGTGCCAGCGGATTGAGGGTAGCGGGAGGCATCGGGGAGCTGTTTTTT.